This T cell receptor beta chain derives from a study of blood T cell repertoires in COVID-19 (dated by TCRdb to the early 2020s). Broadly, across the study: Samples covering the acute and convalescent phases of COVID-19 were provided by collaborators in the United States, Italy and Spain. The sample metadata nearly always contained a de-identified subject ID, COVID-19 status, age in years and sex. The prospective study material was composed of cDNA or gDNA derived from T cells, B-cell-depleted T cells, or PBMCs. A freely available public database, intended as a resource for researchers studying the immune response to SARS-CoV-2, is where the repertoires were released. Where HLA class I and class II types were available, the types were taken from metadata supplied by the sample provider, not from assay-based typing. Deeply sampled blood TCRbeta repertoires from subjects exposed to, actively infected with, or recovered from COVID-19 were included in the dataset. Samples came from the ongoing ImmuneRACE study (first 160 participants) plus 1,254 subjects from 6 global collaborators.

Points on this clone: Its binding antigen is unknown. Base qualities are missing; no much larger clone stands one base away.

In Seattle, one collaborating source enrolled patients while the infection was active and tracked those patients longitudinally over the course of disease. Whole blood was collected in K2EDTA tubes by collaborating institutions according to the institutions' own protocols. For TCRbeta analysis, collaborators shipped samples as frozen whole blood, isolated PBMCs, or DNA extracted from either of those sample types. Measured from the cysteine to the phenylalanine, the CDR3 is 14 residues long. The kept DNA is CDR3 alone, 42 bases in frame from the first base. Trimming accounts for 2 bases at V and 3 bases at J, while the number of junction bases matched to no gene is 4. CDR1 and CDR2 (MNHNS, SASEGT) derive from the germline V gene. Broad study findings and their caveats: Clinical and demographic metadata were provided uncurated, with the amount varying by source and participant.

TCRbeta CDR3 regions were amplified from genomic DNA using the immunoSEQ Assay, a bias-controlled multiplex PCR. The authors' pipeline ran thus. The number of nucleated cells in each sample was estimated from the amplification of reference gene primers within the assay. Sequence reads were collapsed and filtered to measure the absolute abundance of every unique TCRbeta CDR3 rearrangement. For each sample, productive Simpson clonality was calculated as the square root of Simpson's diversity index over productive rearrangements. What TCRdb holds here is the immuneACCESS table cut down to in-frame rearrangements. Part of the clones is not present; checked against another copy, under half of the missing clones reflect an unresolved V gene, and the others are unexplained. V, J and clone size are those of that table, while D and trimming were read from the DNA. Recorded for this sample are more than 350,000 clones; 80% to 90% of them occurred a single time. Jointly, the top ten make up approximately 3% of the sample.

The rearranged segments are TRBV6-1 and TRBJ2-7; TRBD1 aligns with 7 central bases. The sample taken for sequencing was peripheral blood. This clonotype was obtained from a woman younger than 45 with COVID-19, enrolled during active disease. The sequence in DNA is TGTGCCAGCAGTGAACTGGACAGGAACTACGAGCAGTACTTC. Translated, it gives CASSELDRNYEQYF.